Each of the 10 T cell receptor beta chains below was sequenced from the same sample in a study of T cells in pancreatic ductal adenocarcinoma (dated by TCRdb to about 2017). Pancreatic ductal adenocarcinoma patients who had undergone surgery without neoadjuvant therapy were selected. The method was the immunoSEQ multiplex PCR assay. Here the immuneACCESS table is served through TCRdb, limited to in-frame sequences with V and J called. Missing clones are a known gap in these copies; in checked studies unresolved V genes cover under half, and the rest lacks a known reason. A total of 12,000 or so clones appear in this sample, more than 80% of them only once. Of the sample, around 19% falls within the top ten clones. Sequencing was performed on PBMCs. These receptors came from a human donor with pancreatic ductal adenocarcinoma.

This clone was picked up one time. The rearrangement links TRBV7-2 to TRBJ2-2; D is possibly TRBD1 or TRBD2 (6 bases each). Trimming took off 1 base at V and 4 bases at J, with 10 bases between the two ends. The CDR3 has 15 amino acids. Germline values: CDR1 SGHTA, CDR2 FQGNSA. CDR3 in DNA: TGTGCCAGCAGCTTAGAAGGAGGGGGCACCGGGGAGCTGTTTTTT. Translation: CASSLEGGGTGELFF.

The chain couples TRBV29-1 to TRBJ1-1; a weak D match, TRBD1 (5 bases). The CDR3 loop spans 14 amino acids. Trimming cost V 1 base and J 0 bases, with 9 bases left between them. Germline CDR1 reads SQVTM; CDR2 reads ANQGSEA. The CDR3 sequence: CSVEGGDLNTEAFF. CDR3 DNA sequence: TGCAGCGTTGAAGGGGGCGACTTGAACACTGAAGCTTTCTTT.

The V gene is TRBV11-2, the J gene TRBJ1-6; D might be TRBD1 (6 bases). The CDR3 runs 16 residues. Trimming cost V 0 bases and J 4 bases, with 10 bases left between them. Germline V gene data show CDR1 as SGHAT and CDR2 as FQNNGV. This CDR3 is CASSLDGQSYNSPLHF. The DNA of the CDR3 is TGTGCCAGCAGCTTAGATGGACAGAGTTATAATTCACCCCTCCACTTT.

This clone qualifies as large (0.1 to 1%). The CDR3 spells CASSLWQAPNEKLFF. DNA of the CDR3: TGTGCCAGCAGCTTATGGCAGGCACCTAATGAAAAACTGTTTTTT. The chain recombines TRBV7-8 with TRBJ1-4; D remains ambiguous. The CDR3 is 15 amino acids. The germline V gene has CDR1 SGHVS and CDR2 FQNEAQ. V was pared by 2 bases and J by 3 bases, with 10 bases between.

The rearrangement joins TRBV13 to TRBJ2-1; 9 nucleotides align to TRBD1. Germline V gene data show CDR1 as PRHDT and CDR2 as FYEKMQ (reference sequence). V dropped 3 bases and J dropped 8; count of bases not matched to a gene: 8. The CDR3 is 15 amino acids. In DNA form, the CDR3 reads TGTGCCAGCAGCTTTGAAACAGGGGGCGGGGATGAGCAGTTCTTC. Amino acid sequence: CASSFETGGGDEQFF.

The gene calls are TRBV5-1 and TRBJ2-7, with 7 positions matching TRBD1. CDR1 is SGHRS and CDR2 is YFSETQ in the germline V gene. Trimming cost V 0 bases and J 2 bases; bases outside gene matches: 5. The CDR3 is 15 amino acids. CDR3 protein: CASSLVTGAAYEQYF. In DNA, the CDR3 is TGCGCCAGCAGCTTGGTTACAGGGGCGGCCTACGAGCAGTACTTC.

V usage is TRBV28 and J usage is TRBJ1-1, with D possibly TRBD1 on 5 matching bases. The V end was cut by 4 bases, the J end by 5 bases, with 17 bases between. The CDR3 contains 15 residues. Germline loops: CDR1 MDHEN, CDR2 SYDVKM. The CDR3 DNA reads as TGTGCCAGCAGTTCCCCTAGGACACCAGGGACTGAAGCTTTCTTT. Translated: CASSSPRTPGTEAFF.

This clone was found once. The rearrangement uses TRBV11-2 and TRBJ2-1, with D unclear. CDR3 size: 11 residues. Between the trimmed V and J ends, which lost 4 bases and 9 bases, there was a span of 7 bases. In germline, CDR1 is SGHAT, CDR2 FQNNGV. CDR3 in DNA: TGTGCCAGCAGCTCTGAAGGTGAGCAGTTCTTC. This sequence encodes CASSSEGEQFF.

V gene TRBV4-2 combines with J gene TRBJ2-4, with 7 bases identical to TRBD1. CDR3 size: 17 residues. After removal of 1 base from V and 0 bases from J, the junction contained 6 bases not matched to a gene. Germline lookup yields CDR1 LGHNA and CDR2 YNFKEQ. CDR3 in amino acids: CASSQVGTGEAKNIQYF. CDR3 in DNA: TGTGCCAGCAGCCAAGTTGGCACAGGGGAAGCCAAAAACATTCAGTACTTC.

The V and J genes are TRBV11-2 and TRBJ2-7; unclear D gene. CDR3 size: 13 residues. V lost 2 bases to trimming and J lost 3 bases, with 8 bases between them. Germline CDR1 SGHAT, CDR2 FQNNGV. CDR3 in amino acids: CASSLTGDYEQYF. The CDR3 DNA is TGTGCCAGCAGCTTAACCGGAGACTACGAGCAGTACTTC.